Included here is one TCR beta chain sequence, with context. This clone turned up a few times. The antigen this receptor binds is unknown. Per-nucleotide qualities are absent, and no much larger clonotype sits a single base away. The data were obtained in a study of cytomegalovirus exposure and HLA in healthy donors (TCRdb year 2017). As for the study more broadly: According to a later analysis, one platform produced both the roughly 110 validation repertoires and the approximately 600 repertoires of the first cohort. The aim of the study was to test whether cataloging public T cell receptors could identify signatures of past pathogen exposure. Besides the first cohort of around 700 subjects, a separate validation cohort made up of over 95 different subjects was used. To predict cytomegalovirus infection status, the study combined high-throughput TCR immunosequencing, statistical association of individual TCRs with disease status, and machine learning.

Here is what the overall study found, with its caveats: The validation cohort had no HLA typing available for a later analysis, so co-occurrence within that cohort was assessed over all 120 or so repertoires. While some public TCRs were present in many individuals, most TCR sequences turned up only very rarely across donors. The classifier was reported to diagnose cytomegalovirus status with high specificity and sensitivity in both the original cohort and the validation cohort. In the study, approximately 160 TCR beta chains were listed as associated with cytomegalovirus. A few of the identified cytomegalovirus-associated TCR beta chains were confirmed in vitro to be specific for cytomegalovirus antigens. In a later analysis, TCRs clustered in the first cohort were found to also tend to co-occur in the 120 or so validation repertoires, with approximately 94% of cluster scores above 0. According to the authors, the approach could potentially be generalized to other disease states and immunological phenotypes.

Library creation used the immunoSEQ multiplex PCR assay. For the original study's pipeline: A statistical classification framework was built to diagnose cytomegalovirus status from the catalog of TCR beta chain sequences. TCRdb mirrors the immuneACCESS table, restricted to in-frame sequences. Some clones are absent from its copies; in checked studies, under half trace to an unresolved V gene, and the reason for the others is unknown. That table is the source of V, J and clone size, and D and trimming were worked out from the DNA. This sample comprises about 150,000 clones, approximately 86% of them detected only once. The ten largest account for 2.1% of the sample. The V and J ends are trimmed by 4 bases and 7 bases, leaving 13 bases between them. The germline V gene (reference sequence) provides CDR1 MNHNY and CDR2 SVGAGI. The CDR3 has 14 amino acids, counting the end cysteine and phenylalanine. The sequence is cut down to CDR3 DNA, 42 bases in frame from base 1.

The donors were included in the validation cohort of over a hundred subjects, a group kept apart from the approximately 700-subject first cohort. The source of this sequence is a human donor in good health. This chain is built from TRBV6-6 and TRBJ1-4; a tentative D call is TRBD1 (6 bases match). The material sequenced was PBMCs. CDR3 region: CASSSTGFGEKLFF. The nucleotide sequence reads TGTGCCAGCAGTTCAACAGGGTTTGGTGAAAAACTGTTTTTT.